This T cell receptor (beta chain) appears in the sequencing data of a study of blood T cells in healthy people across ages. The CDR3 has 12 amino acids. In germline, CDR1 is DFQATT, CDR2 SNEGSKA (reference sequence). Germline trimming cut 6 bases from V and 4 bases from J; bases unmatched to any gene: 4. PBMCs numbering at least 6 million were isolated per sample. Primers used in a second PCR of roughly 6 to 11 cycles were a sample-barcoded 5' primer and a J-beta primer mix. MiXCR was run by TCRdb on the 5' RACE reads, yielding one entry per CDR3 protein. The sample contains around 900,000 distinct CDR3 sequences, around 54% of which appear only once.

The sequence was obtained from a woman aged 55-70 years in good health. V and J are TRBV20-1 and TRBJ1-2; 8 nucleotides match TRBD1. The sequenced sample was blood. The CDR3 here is CSAGTGAYGYTF. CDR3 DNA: TGCAGTGCAGGGACAGGTGCCTATGGCTACACCTTC.